One sample yielded the 29 T cell receptor beta chains listed below, sequenced in a study of CD8 T cells in ankylosing spondylitis. One entry per CDR3 protein results from TCRdb running MiXCR on the 5' RACE reads. The sample lists about 240,000 distinct CDR3 sequences; around 11% were seen once. Sequenced: blood, either unsorted or a sorted T cell fraction (not recorded which). The receptors stem from a male donor with ankylosing spondylitis or in good health (not recorded which).

This clonotype was detected ten times or more. This chain links TRBV28 with TRBJ2-7; D is uncertain. This CDR3 is built from 14 residues. Germline V CDR1 and CDR2: MDHEN, SYDVKM. V lost 2 bases, J lost 3 bases, and 11 bases lay in between. The chain's CDR3 is CASSLETRSYEQYF. The CDR3 DNA follows: TGTGCCAGCAGTTTAGAAACAAGAAGCTACGAGCAGTACTTC.

This clonotype came up a few times. The rearrangement links TRBV12-3 or TRBV12-4 to TRBJ2-2; no clear D gene. Trimming took 11 bases from V and 4 from J, leaving 11 bases between them. This CDR3 contains 12 residues. The chain's CDR3 is CAGATTTGELFF. The DNA for the CDR3 is TGTGCCGGTGCCACTACCACCGGGGAGCTGTTTTTT.

This clonotype was seen many times. The chain combines TRBV7-8 with TRBJ2-1, with D perhaps matching TRBD1 (5 bases). The CDR3 runs 12 residues. The V gene's germline CDR1 is SGHVS and CDR2 FQNEAQ. Trimming took off 5 bases at V and 6 bases at J, with 8 bases between the two ends. CDR3 sequence: CASSAQGNEQFF. The CDR3 DNA sequence: TGTGCCAGCAGCGCCCAGGGCAATGAGCAGTTCTTC.

This clonotype occurred many times. The rearrangement uses TRBV20-1 and TRBJ2-7; possibly TRBD1 for D (6 bases). Germline V gene data show CDR1 as DFQATT and CDR2 as SNEGSKA (reference sequence). The CDR3 is 14 residues long. The ends were cut back, 4 bases at V and 3 bases at J, with 16 bases in the middle. CDR3 protein: CSANPSGQNYEQYF. CDR3 in DNA: TGCAGTGCTAATCCAAGCGGACAGAACTACGAGCAGTACTTC.

This clonotype was recorded many times. V and J are TRBV20-1 and TRBJ2-2, with TRBD1 identical over 7 bases. Germline values: CDR1 DFQATT, CDR2 SNEGSKA (reference sequence). The V and J ends lost 0 bases and 6 bases, in that order; junction bases with no gene match: 7. This CDR3 region has 15 residues. In DNA form, the CDR3 reads TGCAGTGCTAGAGACCCGATGACAGGGTCCGGGGAGCTGTTTTTT. It yields the protein CSARDPMTGSGELFF.

The rearrangement links TRBV9 to TRBJ2-7; 8 bases match TRBD2. Trimming cost V 3 bases and J 1 base; bases outside gene matches: 6. CDR3 length: 15 residues. Germline loops: CDR1 SGDLS, CDR2 YYNGEE. The CDR3 DNA sequence: TGTGCCAGCAGCGGAGGTCCGGGGGGGTCCTACGAGCAGTACTTC. It translates to CASSGGPGGSYEQYF.

This clonotype was seen at least ten times. The chain employs TRBV24-1 and TRBJ2-2; D unresolved. This CDR3 spans 15 amino acids. CDR1 and CDR2 (germline): KGHDR, SFDVKD. V was trimmed by 1 base and J by 3 bases, leaving 8 bases between them. CDR3 sequence reads: CATSDFSEDTGELFF. CDR3 nucleotide sequence: TGTGCCACCAGTGATTTTTCAGAAGACACCGGGGAGCTGTTTTTT.

This clonotype was picked up many times. This rearrangement joins TRBV7-6 to TRBJ1-1, with D possibly matching TRBD1 (5 bases). Trimming removed 5 bases from V and 5 bases from J, with 18 bases in between. Germline V lookup: CDR1 SGHVS, CDR2 FNYEAQ. The CDR3 loop spans 15 amino acids. The CDR3 protein is CASSPSGFGATEAFF. CDR3 nucleotides: TGTGCCAGCAGCCCCTCGGGATTCGGGGCGACTGAAGCTTTCTTT.

The chain joins TRBV7-2 to TRBJ2-3; TRBD1 matches 7 bases. This CDR3 is 14 amino acids long. V shed 4 bases and J 5 bases; nucleotides not matched to a gene: 6. Germline CDR1 and CDR2: SGHTA and FQGNSA. Written as DNA, the CDR3 is TGTGCCAGCAGCTCAAGGACAGGAGGAGATACGCAGTATTTT. Translating gives CASSSRTGGDTQYF.

This clonotype came up many times. The chain joins TRBV5-1 to TRBJ2-5, with D hard to call. The V gene's germline CDR1 is SGHRS and CDR2 YFSETQ. This CDR3 contains 13 residues. Trimming took 2 bases from V and 3 from J, leaving 8 bases between them. The DNA for the CDR3 is TGCGCCAGCAGCTTCGGTCCAGAAGAGACCCAGTACTTC. Translating it yields CASSFGPEETQYF.

This clonotype was recorded a few times. The rearrangement joins TRBV3-1 to TRBJ2-3; D is unresolved. Per germline, CDR1 LGHDT and CDR2 YNNKEL (reference sequence). Trimming removed 7 bases from V and 6 bases from J, with 11 bases in between. The CDR3 is made up of 12 amino acids. CDR3 residues: CASNYLGDTQYF. DNA of the CDR3: TGTGCCAGCAACTACCTGGGGGATACGCAGTATTTT.

The rearrangement uses TRBV28 and TRBJ2-3; D assignment may be TRBD1 or TRBD2 (6 bases each). The ends were cut back, 6 bases at V and 3 bases at J, with 16 bases in the middle. The germline V gene has CDR1 MDHEN and CDR2 SYDVKM. This CDR3 is 15 amino acids long. The CDR3 here is CASRTLQGGTDTQYF. CDR3 bases: TGTGCCAGCAGAACCCTACAGGGAGGAACAGATACGCAGTATTTT.

This clonotype has at least ten counts. V is TRBV12-3 or TRBV12-4 and J is TRBJ2-3; 9 bases agree with TRBD2. The CDR3 extends over 13 amino acids. V shed 6 bases, J shed 10 bases, and the junction held 8 bases outside the gene matches. CDR3 nucleotides: TGTGCCAGCAGACCCGTTACTAGCGGGCCGCAGTATTTT. This codes for CASRPVTSGPQYF.

This clonotype was recorded many times. The chain has TRBV6-5 and TRBJ2-7; TRBD2 might be the D (5 bases). Deletions cut 0 bases from V and 2 bases from J, with 11 bases between. Germline assignment: CDR1 MNHEY and CDR2 SVGAGI. There are 15 residues in the CDR3. CDR3 in amino acids: CASSYSASGTYEQYF. As DNA, the CDR3 is TGTGCCAGCAGTTACTCCGCGTCGGGGACCTACGAGCAGTACTTC.

This clonotype has more than one count but fewer than ten. V is TRBV3-1 and J is TRBJ1-2; perhaps TRBD1 as D (6 bases). CDR1 LGHDT and CDR2 YNNKEL come from the germline V gene (reference sequence). V was cut by 0 bases and J by 6 bases, with 20 bases left in between. The CDR3 spans 17 residues. CDR3 bases: TGTGCCAGCAGCCAAGAGGGGGGGCCCTCCTCTGTGAATGGCTACACCTTC. Translation gives CASSQEGGPSSVNGYTF. Filled out from reference TRBV3-1 and TRBJ1-2, the complete variable domain reads DTAVSQTPKYLVTQMGNDKSIKCEQNLGHDTMYWYKQDSKKFLKIMFSYNNKELIINETVPNRFSPKSPDKAHLNLHINSLELGDSAVYFCASSQEGGPSSVNGYTFGSGTRLTVV.

Comment on this clonotype: A read error is possible here, since a much larger clone lies one base away. The V gene is TRBV3-1, the J gene TRBJ2-4; D ambiguous. The CDR3 consists of 16 residues. With 0 bases removed from V and 6 bases from J, the gap between germline ends came to 15 bases. Germline V gene lookup returns CDR1 LGHDT and CDR2 YNNKEL (reference sequence). Written as DNA, the CDR3 is TGTGCCAGCAGCCAAGACGCGCAGCCGGAGTTAAACATTCAGTACTTC. Translation gives CASSQDAQPELNIQYF.

This clonotype was counted a few times. The chain joins TRBV7-2 to TRBJ2-3, with D maybe TRBD2 (6 bases). Germline-derived CDR1 and CDR2 are SGHTA and FQGNSA. Trimming removed 0 bases at V and 0 bases at J, with 16 bases between. The CDR3 has 18 residues. The CDR3 spells CASSLASGGSGSTDTQYF. DNA for the CDR3: TGTGCCAGCAGCTTAGCGAGTGGGGGGAGCGGCAGCACAGATACGCAGTATTTT.

This clonotype was seen many times. J is TRBJ2-2 and V is TRBV6-6; 10 nucleotides align to TRBD1. After removal of 10 bases from V and 3 bases from J, the junction contained 2 bases not matched to a gene. Germline CDR1 is MNHNY and CDR2 is SVGAGI (reference sequence). The CDR3 spans 13 residues. This CDR3 reads CATGQGYTGELFF. DNA of the CDR3: TGTGCCACGGGACAGGGGTACACCGGGGAGCTGTTTTTT.

This clonotype has ten or more counts. The chain links TRBV6-5 to TRBJ2-3; the match to TRBD2 covers 9 bases. V trimming: 4 bases; J trimming: 2 bases; junction bases outside the gene matches: 7. Germline loops: CDR1 MNHEY, CDR2 SVGAGI. The CDR3 spans 16 residues. CDR3 loop: CASSLKASGTTDTQYF. In DNA form, the CDR3 reads TGTGCCAGCAGTTTGAAGGCTAGCGGGACCACAGATACGCAGTATTTT.

This clonotype was detected ten times or more. The chain joins TRBV11-2 to TRBJ2-3; the D gene is possibly TRBD2 (6 bases). Trimming took 0 bases from V and 6 from J, leaving 19 bases between them. The CDR3 loop spans 17 amino acids. Germline-derived CDR1 and CDR2 are SGHAT and FQNNGV. CDR3 nucleotides: TGTGCCAGCAGCTTAGATGGGGGAGGTTCCCTTTTGGATACGCAGTATTTT. Its translation is CASSLDGGGSLLDTQYF.

This clonotype was detected ten times or more. Written as DNA, the CDR3 is TGCGCCAGCAGCTCGGACAGGGCCCTCCAAGAGACCCAGTACTTC. Its protein product is CASSSDRALQETQYF. J is TRBJ2-5 and V is TRBV5-1; 8 bases map to TRBD1. J was trimmed by 1 base and V by 3 bases; bases with no gene match: 5. Germline V lookup: CDR1 SGHRS, CDR2 YFSETQ. This CDR3 region has 15 residues.

On this clonotype: This may arise from a read error, as a much more abundant clone is one base away. The rearrangement uses TRBV20-1 and TRBJ2-7; D is uncertain. This CDR3 comprises 10 residues. In germline, CDR1 is DFQATT, CDR2 SNEGSKA (reference sequence). In DNA form, the CDR3 reads TGCAGCCCGGTATCCTACGCGCAGTACTTC. Translating it yields CSPVSYAQYF.

There are many counts of this clonotype. The CDR3 nucleotides read TGTGCCATCTTATCGCTAGCGGGGGCGGGCGAGCAGTTCTTC. Translating gives CAILSLAGAGEQFF. The chain uses TRBV10-3 and TRBJ2-1; 10 bases align to TRBD2. Looked up from germline, CDR1 is ENHRY and CDR2 is SYGVKD. V shed 8 bases, J shed 10 bases, and the junction held 11 bases outside the gene matches. The CDR3 sequence is 14 residues long.

This clonotype was seen a handful of times. The chain carries TRBV5-1 and TRBJ1-2, with a possible D match to TRBD1 (5 bases). The CDR3 runs to 14 residues. The V and J ends lost 6 bases and 4 bases respectively, with 16 bases between them. In germline, CDR1 is SGHRS, CDR2 YFSETQ. CDR3 region: CASNTGTASYGYTF. The CDR3 DNA reads TGCGCCAGCAACACCGGGACCGCTTCCTATGGCTACACCTTC.

This clonotype was observed a few times. This chain links TRBV24-1 with TRBJ2-7, with a tentative D call TRBD1 (5 bases). The CDR3 has 14 amino acids. Germline CDR1 and CDR2: KGHDR and SFDVKD. Trimming pared 4 bases from V and 8 bases from J, leaving 17 bases between. The CDR3 DNA sequence: TGTGCCACCAGTGACACCGGAGACAGCAGTAAGCAGTACTTC. This sequence encodes CATSDTGDSSKQYF.

V is TRBV12-3 or TRBV12-4 and J is TRBJ1-5, with TRBD1 identical over 11 bases. Unmatched junction bases numbered 12, after V lost 5 bases and J lost 0 bases. The CDR3 length is 19 residues. The CDR3 region has the DNA TGTGCCAGCAGTGGACGGGAGGACAGGGGGCCTTATAGCAATCAGCCCCAGCATTTT. Translating gives CASSGREDRGPYSNQPQHF.

This sequence joins TRBV30 and TRBJ2-7, with 9 bases aligning to TRBD1. V shed 3 bases and J 6 bases; nucleotides not matched to a gene: 9. CDR1 is GTSNPN, CDR2 SVGIG, per germline (reference sequence). The CDR3 spans 14 residues. As DNA, the CDR3 is TGTGCCTGGAGAGGGGACAGGGTTCTCCTCGAGCAGTACTTC. It encodes CAWRGDRVLLEQYF.

The V call is TRBV20-1, the J call TRBJ2-6; D is tentatively TRBD1 or TRBD2 (5 bases each). Germline assignment: CDR1 DFQATT and CDR2 SNEGSKA (reference sequence). CDR3 length: 18 residues. The V end was cut by 3 bases, the J end by 0 bases, with 18 bases between. CDR3 nucleotide sequence: TGCAGTGCTAGTCAAACGGGGCATACCACCTCTGGGGCCAACGTCCTGACTTTC. This translates into CSASQTGHTTSGANVLTF.

This clonotype was observed a few times. V is TRBV5-1 and J is TRBJ2-2; TRBD1 matches at 8 bases. The CDR3 is made up of 15 amino acids. J lost 7 bases, V lost 4 bases, and 9 bases had no gene match. Per the germline V gene, CDR1 is SGHRS and CDR2 is YFSETQ. CDR3 sequence: CASSNDRGFSGELFF. DNA for the CDR3: TGCGCCAGCAGCAACGACAGGGGCTTTAGCGGGGAGCTGTTTTTT.